The next 21 T cell receptor beta chains were all read from a single sample in a study of blood T cell repertoires in COVID-19. Measured with immunoSEQ multiplex PCR; TCRdb has only the in-frame clones, and not every one. The data hold 8,000 to 9,500 clones, with approximately 86% observed a single time. The sequencing sample was made of peripheral blood. These receptors came from a human donor with active COVID-19. The donor label of this sample is uncertain.

This chain connects TRBV28 to TRBJ2-2, with 8 bases matching TRBD1. The CDR3 is 18 amino acids. CDR1 is MDHEN and CDR2 is SYDVKM in the germline V gene. Trimming cost V 6 bases and J 3 bases; bases outside gene matches: 15. CDR3 sequence: CASSKGVRQGRHTGELFF. The CDR3 nucleotides read TGTGCCAGCAGCAAGGGGGTCCGACAGGGGCGACACACCGGGGAGCTGTTTTTT.

This clone was seen a few times. The V and J genes are TRBV9 and TRBJ1-1; the D gene is possibly TRBD1 (5 bases). Germline loops: CDR1 SGDLS, CDR2 YYNGEE. V gave up 4 bases and J gave up 3 bases, with 16 bases separating them. The CDR3 contains 15 residues. The DNA of the CDR3 is TGTGCCAGCAGCCCCACGGGCGGAGGGGACACTGAAGCTTTCTTT. This translates into CASSPTGGGDTEAFF.

DNA of the CDR3: TGTGCCAGCAGTACTAGCGGCACAGATACGCAGTATTTT. This translates into CASSTSGTDTQYF. This chain joins TRBV12-3 or TRBV12-4 and TRBJ2-3, with 7 bases fitting TRBD2. This CDR3 is built from 13 residues. Trimming removed 5 bases from V and 1 base from J; junction bases left unmatched: 0.

The chain carries TRBV19 and TRBJ2-1, with 11 bases lining up with TRBD2. Germline V gene lookup returns CDR1 LNHDA and CDR2 SQIVND (reference sequence). V trimming: 7 bases; J trimming: 12 bases; junction bases outside the gene matches: 2. The CDR3 runs 11 residues. CDR3 in amino acids: CASMGTSGQFF. CDR3 nucleotide sequence: TGTGCCAGTATGGGGACTAGCGGGCAGTTCTTC.

This rearrangement joins TRBV6-4 to TRBJ2-3; 12 bases align to TRBD2. Losses at the gene ends were 0 bases for V and 3 bases for J; bases not matched to a gene: 1. The CDR3 consists of 16 residues. The germline V gene has CDR1 MRHNA and CDR2 SNTAGT. CDR3 coding DNA: TGTGCCAGCAGTGACTCCGGGACTAGCGGGACAGATACGCAGTATTTT. Translation: CASSDSGTSGTDTQYF.

On this clone itself: The junction departs from the called germline gene at one end, perhaps through a read error. The chain joins TRBV7-7 to TRBJ2-1; the match to TRBD1 covers 9 bases. There are 15 residues in the CDR3. Germline V CDR1 and CDR2: SSHAT, FNYEAQ (reference sequence). The DNA of the CDR3 is TGTGCTAGCAGCCACGGGACAGGGCTCTACAATGAGCAGTTCTTC. Translation gives CASSHGTGLYNEQFF.

This clone counts as large. The V call is TRBV9, the J call TRBJ1-3; D perhaps matches TRBD1 (5 bases). In germline, CDR1 is SGDLS, CDR2 YYNGEE. This CDR3 has 13 amino acids. Trimming pared 5 bases from V and 4 bases from J, leaving 10 bases between. The CDR3 DNA is TGTGCCAGCAGTCGGGGGGACGGAAACACCATATATTTT. Its translation: CASSRGDGNTIYF.

V gene TRBV28 combines with J gene TRBJ2-1, with 12 bases matching TRBD2. Germline V lookup: CDR1 MDHEN, CDR2 SYDVKM. CDR3 length: 15 amino acids. Trimming removed 2 bases from V and 6 bases from J; junction bases left unmatched: 2. The CDR3 region has the DNA TGTGCCAGCAGTTTACTACTAGCGGGGGGCAATGAGCAGTTCTTC. Translating gives CASSLLLAGGNEQFF.

The chain carries TRBV18 and TRBJ1-1; no definite D call. The ends were cut back, 2 bases at V and 5 bases at J, with 12 bases in the middle. CDR3 length equals 14 residues. The germline CDR1 and CDR2 sequences are KGHSH and LQKENI. The CDR3 is CASSPAGAGTEAFF. The CDR3 DNA follows: TGTGCCAGCTCACCAGCGGGCGCGGGGACTGAAGCTTTCTTT.

This clone was found once. V is TRBV7-2 and J is TRBJ2-1; 7 nucleotides agree with TRBD2. J was trimmed by 8 bases and V by 1 base; bases with no gene match: 8. CDR1 is SGHTA and CDR2 is FQGNSA in the germline V gene. This CDR3 has 15 amino acids. The DNA for the CDR3 is TGTGCCAGCAGCTTAGTGCGCGGGAGTATTGATGAGCAGTTCTTC. Translated, it gives CASSLVRGSIDEQFF.

This clone was counted between two and nine times. The rearrangement uses TRBV11-2 and TRBJ2-3, with TRBD2 matching over 10 bases. Germline loops: CDR1 SGHAT, CDR2 FQNNGV. Losses at the gene ends were 5 bases for V and 6 bases for J; bases not matched to a gene: 14. The CDR3 has 17 amino acids. The chain's CDR3 is CASSEYTSGTMGDTQYF. The CDR3 DNA is TGTGCCAGCAGCGAGTATACTAGCGGGACCATGGGGGATACGCAGTATTTT.

This chain uses TRBV9 with TRBJ2-2, with D perhaps matching TRBD2 (6 bases). The germline V gene encodes CDR1 SGDLS and CDR2 YYNGEE. The CDR3 consists of 14 residues. V lost 3 bases and J 3 bases, leaving 9 bases between the germline ends. CDR3 residues: CASSGRDYTGELFF. In DNA form, the CDR3 reads TGTGCCAGCAGCGGACGGGACTACACCGGGGAGCTGTTTTTT.

J is TRBJ1-4 and V is TRBV9, with TRBD1 as a possible D gene (6 bases). Germline CDR1 reads SGDLS; CDR2 reads YYNGEE. V was pared by 1 base and J by 6 bases, with 13 bases between. CDR3 length: 15 amino acids. The CDR3 is CASSVRRGPDEKLFF. The CDR3 coding sequence is TGTGCCAGCAGCGTACGGCGGGGGCCGGATGAAAAACTGTTTTTT.

This clone appeared once. CDR3 nucleotide sequence: TGTGCCAGCAGCCATCAGGGCAGGGACACTGAAGCTTTCTTT. Amino acid sequence: CASSHQGRDTEAFF. The genes are TRBV5-4 and TRBJ1-1; possible D gene TRBD1, 5 bases. Germline assignment: CDR1 SGHNT and CDR2 YYREEE (reference sequence). This CDR3 contains 14 residues. V lost 4 bases to trimming and J lost 3 bases, with 13 bases between them.

The chain links TRBV6-4 to TRBJ2-3; 8 nucleotides line up with TRBD2. CDR3 size: 14 residues. With V trimmed by 3 bases and J by 1 base, 0 bases remained unmatched. CDR1 and CDR2 (germline): MRHNA, SNTAGT. This CDR3 reads CASSEREGTDTQYF. The CDR3 bases are TGTGCCAGCAGTGAGCGGGAGGGCACAGATACGCAGTATTTT.

This sequence joins TRBV5-6 and TRBJ2-7; 7 positions agree with TRBD1. The CDR3 sequence is 12 residues long. CDR1 SGHDT and CDR2 YYEEEE come from the germline V gene. The J segment lost 7 bases and the V segment lost 3 bases, leaving 4 bases of the junction unmatched. The CDR3 spells CASSSTGNEQYF. DNA for the CDR3: TGTGCCAGCAGCTCGACAGGGAATGAGCAGTACTTC.

This chain links TRBV7-6 with TRBJ2-2; 8 positions agree with TRBD1. J lost 4 bases, V lost 4 bases, and 5 bases had no gene match. This CDR3 comprises 15 residues. Germline CDR1 and CDR2: SGHVS and FNYEAQ. The CDR3 region has the DNA TGTGCCAGCAGCTCCGGGACAGGAAGCACCGGGGAGCTGTTTTTT. Translated, it gives CASSSGTGSTGELFF.

This clone was seen only once. The chain is built from TRBV7-2 and TRBJ2-7; D perhaps matches TRBD1 (6 bases). Germline V CDR1 and CDR2: SGHTA, FQGNSA. V lost 1 base and J lost 4, with 11 bases in between. The CDR3 runs to 14 residues. CDR3 protein: CASSLVQGRYEQYF. As DNA, the CDR3 is TGTGCCAGCAGCTTAGTTCAGGGGCGGTACGAGCAGTACTTC.

The chain is built from TRBV28 and TRBJ2-7; the match to TRBD1 covers 12 bases. Germline CDR1 reads MDHEN; CDR2 reads SYDVKM. Trimming at V came to 2 bases and at J to 2 bases, leaving 10 bases not matched to a gene. The CDR3 is 18 amino acids. The CDR3 bases are TGTGCCAGCAGTTTAAGGGGACAGGGGGCCATTCCTCCCTACGAGCAGTACTTC. The encoded protein is CASSLRGQGAIPPYEQYF. The variable domain in full, completed from reference TRBV28 and TRBJ2-7, reads DVKVTQSSRYLVKRTGEKVFLECVQDMDHENMFWYRQDPGLGLRLIYFSYDVKMKEKGDIPEGYSVSREKKERFSLILESASTNQTSMYLCASSLRGQGAIPPYEQYFGPGTRLTVT.

This clone has a handful of counts. The chain joins TRBV10-1 to TRBJ2-2; the D gene is possibly TRBD1 (5 bases). The CDR3 covers 13 residues. Trimming stripped 8 bases from V and 2 bases from J, with 9 bases between. Looked up from germline, CDR1 is WNHNN and CDR2 is SYGVQD (reference sequence). In DNA form, the CDR3 reads TGCGCCAGCGGTCAGGGTAACACCGGGGAGCTGTTTTTT. Encoded protein: CASGQGNTGELFF.

V is TRBV6-1 and J is TRBJ2-6, with D unresolved. With 2 bases removed from V and 0 bases from J, the gap between germline ends came to 5 bases. CDR1 and CDR2 (germline): MNHNS, SASEGT. The CDR3 contains 15 residues. The CDR3 sequence is CASSEPVSGANVLTF. For the CDR3, the DNA is TGTGCCAGCAGTGAACCAGTCTCTGGGGCCAACGTCCTGACTTTC.